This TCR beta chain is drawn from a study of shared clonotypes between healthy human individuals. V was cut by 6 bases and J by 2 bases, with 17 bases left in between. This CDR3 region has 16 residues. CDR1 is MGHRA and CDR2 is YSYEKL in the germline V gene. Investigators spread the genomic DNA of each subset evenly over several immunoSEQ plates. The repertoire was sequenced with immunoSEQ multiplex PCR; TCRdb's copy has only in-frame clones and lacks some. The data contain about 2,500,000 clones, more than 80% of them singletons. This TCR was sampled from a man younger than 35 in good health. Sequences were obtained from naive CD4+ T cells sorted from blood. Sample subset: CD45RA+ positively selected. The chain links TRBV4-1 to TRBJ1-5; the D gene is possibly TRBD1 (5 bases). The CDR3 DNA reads TGCGCCAGCAGTAGGGGTGCAGCAAAGGGCAATCAGCCCCAGCATTTT. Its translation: CASSRGAAKGNQPQHF.